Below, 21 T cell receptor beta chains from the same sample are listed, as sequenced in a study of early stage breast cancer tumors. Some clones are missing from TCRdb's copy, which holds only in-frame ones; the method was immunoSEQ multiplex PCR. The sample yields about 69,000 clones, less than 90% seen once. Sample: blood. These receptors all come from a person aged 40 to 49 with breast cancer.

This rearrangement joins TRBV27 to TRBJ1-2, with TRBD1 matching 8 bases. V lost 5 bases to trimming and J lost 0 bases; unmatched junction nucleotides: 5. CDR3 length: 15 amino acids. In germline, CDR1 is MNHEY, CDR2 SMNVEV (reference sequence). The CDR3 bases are TGTGCCAGCAGTATGAAGACAGGGGCTAACTATGGCTACACCTTC. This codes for CASSMKTGANYGYTF.

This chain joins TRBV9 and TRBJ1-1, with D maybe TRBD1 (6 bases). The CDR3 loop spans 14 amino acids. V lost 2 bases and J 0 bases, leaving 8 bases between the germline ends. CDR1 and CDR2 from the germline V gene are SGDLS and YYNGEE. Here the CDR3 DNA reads TGTGCCAGCAGCGTGGACAGTCTGAACACTGAAGCTTTCTTT. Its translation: CASSVDSLNTEAFF.

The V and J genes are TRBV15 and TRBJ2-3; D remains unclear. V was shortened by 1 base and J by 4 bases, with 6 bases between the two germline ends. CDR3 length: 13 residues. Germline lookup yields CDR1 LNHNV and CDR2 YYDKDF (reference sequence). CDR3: CATSRVLSDTQYF. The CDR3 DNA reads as TGTGCCACCAGCAGAGTACTTTCAGATACGCAGTATTTT.

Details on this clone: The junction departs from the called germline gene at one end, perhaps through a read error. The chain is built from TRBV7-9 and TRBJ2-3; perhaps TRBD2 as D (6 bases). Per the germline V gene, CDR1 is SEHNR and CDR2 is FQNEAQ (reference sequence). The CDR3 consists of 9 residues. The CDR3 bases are TGTGCCAGCAGCTTACCCGGGGGTTTT. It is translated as CASSLPGGF.

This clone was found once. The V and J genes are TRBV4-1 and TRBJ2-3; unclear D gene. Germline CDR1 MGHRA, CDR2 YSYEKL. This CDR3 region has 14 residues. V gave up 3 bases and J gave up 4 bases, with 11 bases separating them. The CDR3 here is CASSHIQIPDTQYF. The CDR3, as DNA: TGCGCCAGCAGCCACATACAAATACCAGATACGCAGTATTTT.

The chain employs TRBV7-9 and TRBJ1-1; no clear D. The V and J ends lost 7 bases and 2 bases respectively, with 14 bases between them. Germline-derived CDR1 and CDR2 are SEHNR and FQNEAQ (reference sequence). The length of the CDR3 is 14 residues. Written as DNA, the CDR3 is TGTGCCAGCAACCCAGGAGGTGTTAACACTGAAGCTTTCTTT. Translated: CASNPGGVNTEAFF.

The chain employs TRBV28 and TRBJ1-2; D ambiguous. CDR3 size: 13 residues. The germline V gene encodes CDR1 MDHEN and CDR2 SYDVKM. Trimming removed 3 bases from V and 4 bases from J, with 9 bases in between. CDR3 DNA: TGTGCCAGCAGTTTTTCACAGCTCTATGGCTACACCTTC. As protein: CASSFSQLYGYTF.

CDR3 in DNA: TGTGCCAGCTCACCACCGGGCGGGCTCGCAGATACGCAGTATTTT. Translation: CASSPPGGLADTQYF. The chain combines TRBV18 with TRBJ2-3; a possible D gene is TRBD2 (5 bases). V was trimmed by 0 bases and J by 4 bases, leaving 11 bases between them. From germline, CDR1 is KGHSH and CDR2 LQKENI. The CDR3 has 15 amino acids.

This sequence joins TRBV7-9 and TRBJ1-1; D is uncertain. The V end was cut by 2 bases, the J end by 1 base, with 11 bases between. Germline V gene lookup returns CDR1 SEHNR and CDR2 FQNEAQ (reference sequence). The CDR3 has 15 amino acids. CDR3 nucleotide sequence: TGTGCCAGCAGCTTAACATGGAATGGGAACACTGAAGCTTTCTTT. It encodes CASSLTWNGNTEAFF.

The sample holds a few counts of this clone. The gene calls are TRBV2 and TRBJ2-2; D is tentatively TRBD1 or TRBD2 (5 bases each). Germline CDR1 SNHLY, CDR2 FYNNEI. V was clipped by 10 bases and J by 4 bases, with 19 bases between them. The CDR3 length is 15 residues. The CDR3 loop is CATLRDASGTGELFF. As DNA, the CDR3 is TGTGCCACCCTCCGGGACGCCTCGGGCACCGGGGAGCTGTTTTTT.

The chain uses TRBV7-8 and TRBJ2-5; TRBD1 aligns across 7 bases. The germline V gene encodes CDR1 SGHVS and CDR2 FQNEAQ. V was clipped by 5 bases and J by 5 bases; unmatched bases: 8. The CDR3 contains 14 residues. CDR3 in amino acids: CASSKTGLGETQYF. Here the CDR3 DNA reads TGTGCCAGCAGCAAGACAGGGTTAGGGGAGACCCAGTACTTC.

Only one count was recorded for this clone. The CDR3 coding sequence is TGTGCCAGCAGTTTATTAGGGGGAAGTTCCTACAATGAGCAGTTCTTC. Translation gives CASSLLGGSSYNEQFF. The V call is TRBV27, the J call TRBJ2-1; tentatively, D is TRBD1 (6 bases). The CDR3 has 16 amino acids. Germline loops: CDR1 MNHEY, CDR2 SMNVEV (reference sequence). Trimming cost V 1 base and J 1 base, with 11 bases left between them.

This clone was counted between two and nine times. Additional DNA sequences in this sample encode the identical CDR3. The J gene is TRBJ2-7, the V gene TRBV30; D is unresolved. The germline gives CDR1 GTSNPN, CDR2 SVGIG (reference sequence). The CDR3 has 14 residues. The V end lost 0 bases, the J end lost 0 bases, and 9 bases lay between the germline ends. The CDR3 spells CAWSVGGSSYEQYF. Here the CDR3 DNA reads TGTGCCTGGAGTGTAGGTGGGTCCTCCTACGAGCAGTACTTC.

CDR3 nucleotides: TGTGCCAGCTCCGCCTCCGGGATAGCCCCCTACAATGAGCAGTTCTTC. Its protein is CASSASGIAPYNEQFF. This rearrangement joins TRBV18 to TRBJ2-1; TRBD2 might be the D (5 bases). Germline-derived CDR1 and CDR2 are KGHSH and LQKENI. Trimming left V 6 bases short and J 2 bases short, with 17 bases between. The CDR3 totals 16 residues.

CDR3 sequence reads: CASRPASGRVSYEQYF. For the CDR3, the DNA is TGTGCCAGCAGGCCGGCCTCGGGGCGGGTCTCCTACGAGCAGTACTTC. The chain combines TRBV28 with TRBJ2-7, with D tentatively TRBD1 or TRBD2 (5 bases each). V lost 6 bases and J lost 0, with 18 bases in between. The V gene's germline CDR1 is MDHEN and CDR2 SYDVKM. The CDR3 length is 16 residues.

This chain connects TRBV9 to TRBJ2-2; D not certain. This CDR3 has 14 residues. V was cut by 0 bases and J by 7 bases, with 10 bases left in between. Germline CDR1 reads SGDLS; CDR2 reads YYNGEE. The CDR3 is CASSVVASGGELFF. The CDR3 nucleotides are TGTGCCAGCAGCGTAGTCGCTTCGGGCGGGGAGCTGTTTTTT.

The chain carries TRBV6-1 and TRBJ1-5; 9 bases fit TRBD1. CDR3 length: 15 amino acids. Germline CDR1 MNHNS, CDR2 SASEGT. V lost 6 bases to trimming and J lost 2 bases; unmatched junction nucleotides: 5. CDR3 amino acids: CASRGTGQGNQPQHF. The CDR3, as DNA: TGTGCCAGCAGGGGGACAGGGCAGGGCAATCAGCCCCAGCATTTT.

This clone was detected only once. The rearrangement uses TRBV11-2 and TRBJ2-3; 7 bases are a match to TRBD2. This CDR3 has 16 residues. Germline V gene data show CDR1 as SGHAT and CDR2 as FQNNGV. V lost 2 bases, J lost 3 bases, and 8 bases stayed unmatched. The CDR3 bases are TGTGCCAGCAGCTTAACTTCTGGACTAGGGACAGATACGCAGTATTTT. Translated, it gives CASSLTSGLGTDTQYF.

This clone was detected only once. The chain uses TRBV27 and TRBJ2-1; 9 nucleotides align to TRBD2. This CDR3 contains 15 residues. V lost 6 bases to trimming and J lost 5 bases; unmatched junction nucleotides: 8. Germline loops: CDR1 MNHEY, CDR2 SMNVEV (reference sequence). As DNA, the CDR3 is TGTGCCAGCAGGCTCCTAGCGGGAACCCACAATGAGCAGTTCTTC. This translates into CASRLLAGTHNEQFF.

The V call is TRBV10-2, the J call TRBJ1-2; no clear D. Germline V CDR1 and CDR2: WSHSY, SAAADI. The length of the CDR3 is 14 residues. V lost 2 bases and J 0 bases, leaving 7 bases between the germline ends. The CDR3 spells CASSEALPNYGYTF. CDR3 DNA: TGCGCCAGCAGTGAGGCCCTACCTAACTATGGCTACACCTTC.

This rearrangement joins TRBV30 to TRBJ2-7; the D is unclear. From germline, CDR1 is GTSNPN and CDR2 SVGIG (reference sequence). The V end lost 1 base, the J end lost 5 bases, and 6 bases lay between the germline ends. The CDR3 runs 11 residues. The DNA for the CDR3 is TGTGCCTGGAGTGGGATGCACGAGCAGTACTTC. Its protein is CAWSGMHEQYF.